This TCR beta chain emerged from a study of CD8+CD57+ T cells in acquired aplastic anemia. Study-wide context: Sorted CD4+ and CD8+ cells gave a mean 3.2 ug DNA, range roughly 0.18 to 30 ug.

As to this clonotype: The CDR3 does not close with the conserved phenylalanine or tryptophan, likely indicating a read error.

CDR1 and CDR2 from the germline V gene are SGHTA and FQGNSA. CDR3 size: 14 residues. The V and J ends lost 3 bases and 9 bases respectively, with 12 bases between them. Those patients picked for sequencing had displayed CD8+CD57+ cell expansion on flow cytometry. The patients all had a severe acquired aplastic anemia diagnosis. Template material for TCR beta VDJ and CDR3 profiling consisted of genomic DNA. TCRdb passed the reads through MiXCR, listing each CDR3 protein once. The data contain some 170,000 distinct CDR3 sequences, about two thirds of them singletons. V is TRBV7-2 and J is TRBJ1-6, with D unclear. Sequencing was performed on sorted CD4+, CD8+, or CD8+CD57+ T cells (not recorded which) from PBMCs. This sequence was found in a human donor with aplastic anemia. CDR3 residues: CASSFVSFSSPLHL. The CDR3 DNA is TGTGCCAGCAGCTTTGTCAGTTTTTCTTCACCCCTCCACCTT.